The next 13 T cell receptor beta chains were all read from a single sample in a study of beta chain features in type 1 diabetes (dated by TCRdb to 2017 to 2018). The method was the immunoSEQ multiplex PCR assay. The High Capacity cDNA Reverse Transcription Kit was used to reverse transcribe all of the isolated RNA, meaning that expressed TCRB transcripts were what got sequenced. TCRdb re-hosts the immuneACCESS table, in-frame sequences only. Its copies lack some clones; in the studies checked, an unresolved V gene accounts for under half of them, and the cause for the rest is not known. This sample lists around 300,000 clones; less than 15% were detected once. Approximately 6.7% of the sample is in the top ten clones. Input material: central memory CD4+ T cells from blood. Receptor source: a man in his thirties or forties in good health.

This chain links TRBV6-5 with TRBJ2-5; 7 bases are a match to TRBD2. Germline V gives CDR1 MNHEY, CDR2 SVGAGI. CDR3 length: 11 residues. J gave up 7 bases and V 8 bases, and 4 bases lay outside the gene matches. CDR3 region: CASWEGTTQYF. The CDR3 nucleotides read TGTGCCAGCTGGGAGGGTACGACCCAGTACTTC.

The chain is built from TRBV7-2 and TRBJ2-7, with 8 bases identical to TRBD2. Germline values: CDR1 SGHTA, CDR2 FQGNSA. The ends lost 0 bases at V and 4 bases at J; junction bases unmatched: 5. This CDR3 has 15 residues. CDR3 sequence (DNA): TGTGCCAGCAGCTTAGCGGGACTAGGAACGTACGAGCAGTACGTC. Translated: CASSLAGLGTYEQYV.

The rearrangement joins TRBV21-1 to TRBJ1-1. TRBV21-1 is noted as a pseudogene. CDR3 size: 16 residues. The CDR3 DNA reads as TGTGCCCGCGCGATATGGCAGGGGAGGATGGGCACTGAAGCTTTCTTT. Translated, it gives CARAIWQGRMGTEAFF.

This clone has more than one count but fewer than ten. The genes are TRBV23-1 and TRBJ2-3; 13 nucleotides align to TRBD2. TRBV23-1 is classed as an ORF, of uncertain function. There are 18 residues in the CDR3. J was trimmed by 2 bases and V by 7 bases; bases with no gene match: 12. For the CDR3, the DNA is TGCGCCAGCACTCCACGCGGACTAGCGGGGGTGAACACAGATACGCAGTATTTT. Protein product: CASTPRGLAGVNTDTQYF.

There are a few counts of this clone. The chain is built from TRBV6-6 and TRBJ2-1; TRBD2 agrees at 10 bases. The V gene's germline CDR1 is MNHNY and CDR2 SVGAGI (reference sequence). Germline trimming cut 10 bases from V and 5 bases from J; bases unmatched to any gene: 11. This CDR3 contains 15 residues. Here the CDR3 reads CATKSGRAFHNEQFF. CDR3 nucleotides: TGTGCCACTAAAAGCGGGAGGGCTTTCCACAATGAGCAGTTCTTC.

In this sample, this clone turned up once. This chain joins TRBV10-3 and TRBJ2-7; D is uncertain. V lost 8 bases, J lost 3 bases, and 8 bases lay in between. Germline V gene lookup returns CDR1 ENHRY and CDR2 SYGVKD. CDR3 length: 11 residues. CDR3 sequence reads: CAIGLGYEQYF. In nucleotides, the CDR3 is TGTGCCATCGGTCTGGGCTACGAGCAGTACTTC.

This rearrangement joins TRBV25-1 to TRBJ1-2; D is perhaps TRBD1 (6 bases). The V and J ends lost 5 bases and 8 bases respectively, with 27 bases between them. Germline V gene lookup returns CDR1 MGHDK and CDR2 SYGVNS. CDR3 length equals 17 residues. The CDR3 DNA is TGTGCCAGCAGTCTAATCAGGAGGGGGGCCCAGGTAAGAGGCTACACCTTC. Amino acid sequence: CASSLIRRGAQVRGYTF.

The rearrangement links TRBV7-2 to TRBJ2-3, with D perhaps TRBD1 or TRBD2 (6 bases each). The CDR3 is 12 amino acids. Germline CDR1 is SGHTA and CDR2 is FQGNSA. V was cut by 7 bases and J by 8 bases, with 13 bases left in between. CDR3 region: CASKTGAATQYF. Here the CDR3 DNA reads TGTGCCAGCAAAACGGGGGCGGCTACGCAGTATTTT. Combining the CDR3 with reference TRBV7-2 and TRBJ2-3 gives the whole variable domain GAGVSQSPSNKVTEKGKDVELRCDPISGHTALYWYRQSLGQGLEFLIYFQGNSAPDKSGLPSDRFSAERTGGSVSTLTIQRTQQEDSAVYLCASKTGAATQYFGPGTRLTVL.

This clone was seen more than once but under ten times. The chain recombines TRBV18 with TRBJ2-4; 7 nucleotides agree with TRBD1. Germline values: CDR1 KGHSH, CDR2 LQKENI. V gave up 3 bases and J gave up 3 bases; unmatched junction bases: 8. CDR3 length equals 16 residues. The CDR3 protein is CASSPLSGTDKNIQYF. DNA for the CDR3: TGTGCCAGCTCACCTTTATCCGGGACAGACAAAAACATTCAGTACTTC.

The rearrangement links TRBV5-4 to TRBJ1-3, with D uncertain. Germline V gene lookup returns CDR1 SGHNT and CDR2 YYREEE (reference sequence). Deletions cut 0 bases from V and 0 bases from J, with 10 bases between. This CDR3 is 16 amino acids long. CDR3 DNA sequence: TGTGCCAGCAGCTTGGTAGCTGCCCGCTCTGGAAACACCATATATTTT. It specifies CASSLVAARSGNTIYF.

This clone was observed a handful of times. This chain connects TRBV2 to TRBJ2-7, with 7 positions matching TRBD1. V gave up 5 bases and J gave up 1 base; unmatched junction bases: 5. The CDR3 is made up of 14 amino acids. Germline CDR1 and CDR2: SNHLY and FYNNEI. The CDR3 here is CASSNGQVSYEQYF. Here the CDR3 DNA reads TGTGCCAGCAGTAACGGACAGGTTTCCTACGAGCAGTACTTC.

This clone came up a few times. The CDR3 sequence: CASSQPGLASNEQFF. As DNA, the CDR3 is TGTGCCAGCAGCCAACCGGGACTAGCTAGTAATGAGCAGTTCTTC. This chain connects TRBV4-2 to TRBJ2-1; 9 bases agree with TRBD2. Trimming removed 2 bases from V and 7 bases from J; junction bases left unmatched: 6. The CDR3 covers 15 residues. Germline V CDR1 and CDR2: LGHNA, YNFKEQ.

This chain joins TRBV2 and TRBJ2-1; TRBD2 matches 7 bases. From germline, CDR1 is SNHLY and CDR2 FYNNEI. The CDR3 spans 14 residues. The V gene end was trimmed by 3 bases and the J gene end by 10 bases; junction bases not matched to a gene: 9. CDR3 in amino acids: CASSDWRENREQFF. DNA for the CDR3: TGTGCCAGCAGTGATTGGCGGGAGAATCGGGAGCAGTTCTTC.